This T cell receptor beta chain was sequenced during a study of cytomegalovirus exposure and HLA in healthy donors. Regarding the study as a whole: Later analysis found that TCR beta chains associated with HLA were more clonally expanded than other, equally common chains.

The PCR was carried out with 60 Vbeta primers and 13 Jbeta primers. Sequencing was performed with immunoSEQ multiplex PCR; in TCRdb, only in-frame clones are kept and a portion is missing. The sample lists some 160,000 clones, around 77% occurring once. V was clipped by 0 bases and J by 5 bases; unmatched bases: 9. CDR1 is LGHNA and CDR2 is YNFKEQ in the germline V gene. CDR3 length: 17 amino acids. About this clone itself: The antigen is undetermined.

The source is a woman in her thirties in good health and CMV-seronegative. The chain couples TRBV4-2 to TRBJ2-3, with 9 bases that match TRBD2. Sequencing was done on a sample of PBMCs. The CDR3 DNA is TGTGCCAGCAGCCAAGATCGGTCTAGCGGGGAAGGAGATACGCAGTATTTT. Translating it yields CASSQDRSSGEGDTQYF.